A single sample gave rise to the 27 T cell receptor beta chains below, sequenced in a study of shared clonotypes between healthy human individuals. The method was immunoSEQ multiplex PCR; TCRdb's version includes in-frame clones alone and lacks a portion of them. The sample records 1.6 million or so clones, roughly 96% being singletons. Sequences were obtained from naive CD4+ T cells sorted from blood. Regarding subset: CD45RA+ positively selected. Receptors originate from a man aged 25-40 years in good health.

The chain carries TRBV5-4 and TRBJ2-5, with D perhaps matching TRBD2 (6 bases). Germline values: CDR1 SGHNT, CDR2 YYREEE (reference sequence). V lost 4 bases and J 1 base, leaving 20 bases between the germline ends. CDR3 length: 17 residues. The CDR3 DNA reads TGTGCCAGCAGCCCGACCGGGACTCCTCGGTCCCAAGAGACCCAGTACTTC. It yields the protein CASSPTGTPRSQETQYF.

The V and J genes are TRBV18 and TRBJ1-1; no firm D call. The CDR3 runs 12 residues. V was pared by 0 bases and J by 11 bases, with 10 bases between. Germline assignment: CDR1 KGHSH and CDR2 LQKENI. The CDR3 spells CASSPPSPRAFF. DNA of the CDR3: TGTGCCAGCTCACCACCGTCGCCGAGGGCTTTCTTT.

The CDR3 is CASSRPGGGQAKNIQYF. Here the CDR3 DNA reads TGTGCCAGCAGCCGACCGGGGGGGGGCCAAGCCAAAAACATTCAGTACTTC. The V and J genes are TRBV4-2 and TRBJ2-4; 8 bases are a match to TRBD2. The CDR3 covers 17 residues. The V and J ends lost 4 bases and 0 bases, in that order; junction bases with no gene match: 8. CDR1 is LGHNA, CDR2 YNFKEQ, per germline.

The J gene is TRBJ1-1, the V gene TRBV7-2; D gene unclear. CDR1 is SGHTA and CDR2 is FQGNSA in the germline V gene. The CDR3 has 15 amino acids. The ends were cut back, 1 base at V and 0 bases at J, with 9 bases in the middle. The CDR3 protein is CASSLVGALNTEAFF. CDR3 DNA sequence: TGTGCCAGCAGCTTAGTAGGAGCTTTGAACACTGAAGCTTTCTTT.

This clone was observed once. This chain connects TRBV5-4 to TRBJ1-2; D remains ambiguous. CDR3 length equals 17 residues. Germline V gene sequence: CDR1 SGHNT, CDR2 YYREEE (reference sequence). Trimming left V 0 bases short and J 3 bases short, with 18 bases between. The CDR3 spells CASSLDVDGGGYYGYTF. CDR3 bases: TGTGCCAGCAGCTTGGATGTGGACGGAGGCGGGTACTATGGCTACACCTTC. Based on the CDR3 plus reference TRBV5-4 and TRBJ1-2, the full variable domain is ETGVTQSPTHLIKTRGQQVTLRCSSQSGHNTVSWYQQALGQGPQFIFQYYREEENGRGNFPPRFSGLQFPNYSSELNVNALELDDSALYLCASSLDVDGGGYYGYTFGSGTRLTVV.

This chain joins TRBV7-9 and TRBJ2-5; unclear D gene. Trimming took 5 bases from V and 1 from J, leaving 11 bases between them. The CDR3 consists of 14 residues. From germline, CDR1 is SEHNR and CDR2 FQNEAQ (reference sequence). CDR3 in amino acids: CASSLSTAQETQYF. The DNA for the CDR3 is TGTGCCAGCAGCCTATCGACTGCCCAAGAGACCCAGTACTTC.

The chain links TRBV9 to TRBJ1-1, with TRBD1 matching 9 bases. The CDR3 covers 16 residues. The ends lost 3 bases at V and 1 base at J; junction bases unmatched: 7. CDR1 is SGDLS and CDR2 is YYNGEE in the germline V gene. The CDR3 DNA follows: TGTGCCAGCAGCGGTGCGAACAGGGGGCCGAACACTGAAGCTTTCTTT. Its protein is CASSGANRGPNTEAFF.

The chain combines TRBV5-1 with TRBJ2-1; 9 nucleotides align to TRBD1. Germline CDR1 is SGHRS and CDR2 is YFSETQ. This CDR3 is built from 14 residues. The V segment lost 4 bases and the J segment 7 bases; nucleotides outside the gene matches: 6. CDR3 bases: TGCGCCAGCAGCGCCGGGACAGGGAGGAATGAGCAGTTCTTC. Translating gives CASSAGTGRNEQFF.

This clone was observed a single time. The gene calls are TRBV7-9 and TRBJ2-1; no firm D call. The CDR3 sequence is 13 residues long. Trimming took 8 bases from V and 3 from J, leaving 11 bases between them. Germline V gene data show CDR1 as SEHNR and CDR2 as FQNEAQ (reference sequence). For the CDR3, the DNA is TGTGCCAGCGTTTCGGGCGGCTACAATGAGCAGTTCTTC. It is translated as CASVSGGYNEQFF.

The chain couples TRBV18 to TRBJ2-1, with TRBD2 matching 13 bases. Per the germline V gene, CDR1 is KGHSH and CDR2 is LQKENI. V trimming: 0 bases; J trimming: 7 bases; junction bases outside the gene matches: 6. The CDR3 length is 17 residues. The CDR3, as DNA: TGTGCCAGCTCACCACCAGGGCGGACTAGCGGGAGTAATGAGCAGTTCTTC. Translating it yields CASSPPGRTSGSNEQFF.

This clone came up once. The chain carries TRBV12-2 and TRBJ2-5. TRBV12-2 is listed as a pseudogene. This CDR3 contains 16 residues. The CDR3 DNA reads as TGTGCAAGTCGCCCAATAGCCCGGGCACATAAAGAGACCCAGTACTTC. Its translation: CASRPIARAHKETQYF.

The chain carries TRBV27 and TRBJ1-2, with D uncertain. Trimming stripped 4 bases from V and 4 bases from J, with 19 bases between. The germline gives CDR1 MNHEY, CDR2 SMNVEV (reference sequence). This CDR3 comprises 16 residues. The CDR3 here is CASSYQYREGSYGYTF. For the CDR3, the DNA is TGTGCCAGCAGTTATCAATACCGGGAGGGTTCCTATGGCTACACCTTC.

The chain couples TRBV6-5 to TRBJ2-7; D not certain. Germline CDR1 reads MNHEY; CDR2 reads SVGAGI. This CDR3 is 12 amino acids long. Trimming took 6 bases from V and 6 from J, leaving 12 bases between them. The CDR3 loop reads CASSESYGEQYF. The CDR3 bases are TGTGCCAGCAGCGAGAGTTATGGCGAGCAGTACTTC.

The V and J genes are TRBV5-1 and TRBJ1-1; 10 bases agree with TRBD1. Germline trimming cut 2 bases from V and 3 bases from J; bases unmatched to any gene: 4. The CDR3 sequence is 15 residues long. Germline CDR1 and CDR2: SGHRS and YFSETQ. The CDR3 loop reads CASSLNGQGDTEAFF. The CDR3, as DNA: TGCGCCAGCAGCTTAAATGGACAGGGGGACACTGAAGCTTTCTTT.

This clone has just one count. The J gene is TRBJ1-1, the V gene TRBV6-1, with a possible D match to TRBD1 (5 bases). Deletions cut 5 bases from V and 6 bases from J, with 19 bases between. The CDR3 sequence is 15 residues long. CDR1 MNHNS and CDR2 SASEGT come from the germline V gene. The CDR3, as DNA: TGTGCCAGCAGTCAGACAGCCTTCTTCGAGGCTGAAGCTTTCTTT. Its translation is CASSQTAFFEAEAFF.

V gene TRBV10-3 combines with J gene TRBJ1-1, with D tentatively TRBD1 (5 bases). This CDR3 is 14 amino acids long. Germline lookup yields CDR1 ENHRY and CDR2 SYGVKD. Trimming took 7 bases from V and 1 from J, leaving 13 bases between them. CDR3 coding DNA: TGTGCCATCACCCCAACAGGACCGAACACTGAAGCTTTCTTT. Translating it yields CAITPTGPNTEAFF.

This clone has only one observation. The V and J genes are TRBV9 and TRBJ2-3, with D possibly being TRBD1 (6 bases). V was pared by 0 bases and J by 4 bases, with 12 bases between. Germline values: CDR1 SGDLS, CDR2 YYNGEE. This CDR3 is built from 15 residues. Here the CDR3 DNA reads TGTGCCAGCAGCGTAGTTGGGTCAGGGGCAGATACGCAGTATTTT. Its protein product is CASSVVGSGADTQYF.

In the case of this clone: The same CDR3 is also encoded by other DNA sequences in this sample. V gene TRBV9 combines with J gene TRBJ2-1; TRBD1 aligns across 8 bases. Trimming at V came to 0 bases and at J to 6 bases, leaving 2 bases not matched to a gene. Germline V gene data show CDR1 as SGDLS and CDR2 as YYNGEE. The CDR3 runs 14 residues. The CDR3 DNA sequence: TGTGCCAGCAGCGTAGGCCAGGGGGCCAATGAGCAGTTCTTC. Protein product: CASSVGQGANEQFF.

Comment on this clone: The sample contains more than one DNA sequence encoding this CDR3. The chain has TRBV11-3 and TRBJ2-2, with a tentative D call TRBD2 (6 bases). The ends were cut back, 6 bases at V and 5 bases at J, with 7 bases in the middle. This CDR3 comprises 12 residues. Germline CDR1 SGHNT, CDR2 YENEEA. The CDR3 bases are TGTGCCAGCAGTCGGGGGACCGGGGAGCTGTTTTTT. It yields the protein CASSRGTGELFF.

J is TRBJ2-1 and V is TRBV19; possibly TRBD1 for D (6 bases). The V and J ends lost 8 bases and 8 bases respectively, with 10 bases between them. From germline, CDR1 is LNHDA and CDR2 SQIVND (reference sequence). This CDR3 has 11 residues. The CDR3: CASVRGYEQFF. In nucleotides, the CDR3 is TGTGCCAGTGTCAGGGGCTATGAGCAGTTCTTC.

This sequence joins TRBV29-1 and TRBJ2-3; D ambiguous. The germline V gene encodes CDR1 SQVTM and CDR2 ANQGSEA. Trimming cost V 2 bases and J 2 bases, with 8 bases left between them. The CDR3 loop spans 13 amino acids. The CDR3 region is CSVERPLTDTQYF. CDR3 nucleotide sequence: TGCAGCGTTGAACGGCCCCTCACAGATACGCAGTATTTT.

This rearrangement joins TRBV15 to TRBJ1-2; perhaps TRBD1 as D (6 bases). CDR3 length equals 18 residues. From germline, CDR1 is LNHNV and CDR2 YYDKDF (reference sequence). Trimming left V 1 base short and J 4 bases short, with 22 bases between. The CDR3 is CATSRVPPDRNHLYGYTF. Written as DNA, the CDR3 is TGTGCCACCAGCAGAGTTCCCCCCGACAGGAACCACCTCTATGGCTACACCTTC. Full variable domain (remainder filled in from reference TRBV15 and TRBJ1-2): DAMVIQNPRYQVTQFGKPVTLSCSQTLNHNVMYWYQQKSSQAPKLLFHYYDKDFNNEADTPDNFQSRRPNTSFCFLDIRSPGLGDTAMYLCATSRVPPDRNHLYGYTFGSGTRLTVV.

The CDR3 region is CASTSGLAAWLCYNEQFF. The CDR3 DNA follows: TGTGCCAGCACTTCGGGACTAGCGGCCTGGCTCTGCTACAATGAGCAGTTCTTC. The V gene is TRBV25-1, the J gene TRBJ2-1, with 11 bases that match TRBD2. Losses at the gene ends were 7 bases for V and 3 bases for J; bases not matched to a gene: 14. The CDR3 extends over 18 amino acids. CDR1 and CDR2 (germline): MGHDK, SYGVNS. Full variable domain (missing parts from reference TRBV25-1 and TRBJ2-1): EADIYQTPRYLVIGTGKKITLECSQTMGHDKMYWYQQDPGMELHLIHYSYGVNSTEKGDLSSESTVSRIRTEHFPLTLESARPSHTSQYLCASTSGLAAWLCYNEQFFGPGTRLTVL.

The J gene is TRBJ1-2, the V gene TRBV9; D gene ambiguous. Germline CDR1 is SGDLS and CDR2 is YYNGEE. Trimming stripped 3 bases from V and 1 base from J, with 16 bases between. The length of the CDR3 is 16 residues. CDR3 DNA: TGTGCCAGCAGCGGAACAGTTGGGGTCCGTAACTATGGCTACACCTTC. It codes for CASSGTVGVRNYGYTF.

V and J are TRBV5-6 and TRBJ2-5; D gene ambiguous. This CDR3 has 13 residues. V dropped 1 base and J dropped 0 bases, with 4 bases sitting between them. The germline V gene has CDR1 SGHDT and CDR2 YYEEEE. For the CDR3, the DNA is TGTGCCAGCAGCTTGTGGGACCAAGAGACCCAGTACTTC. It encodes CASSLWDQETQYF. The entire variable domain, with the rest obtained from reference TRBV5-6 and TRBJ2-5, is as follows: DAGVTQSPTHLIKTRGQQVTLRCSPKSGHDTVSWYQQALGQGPQFIFQYYEEEERQRGNFPDRFSGHQFPNYSSELNVNALLLGDSALYLCASSLWDQETQYFGPGTRLLVL.

J is TRBJ1-5 and V is TRBV19; TRBD1 might be the D (6 bases). V dropped 3 bases and J dropped 6 bases, with 18 bases sitting between them. From germline, CDR1 is LNHDA and CDR2 SQIVND (reference sequence). The length of the CDR3 is 16 residues. The CDR3 bases are TGTGCCAGTAGTATCTTTCGGGGGGCGAGATTTCAGCCCCAGCATTTT. Its protein product is CASSIFRGARFQPQHF.

The gene calls are TRBV19 and TRBJ2-5, with a possible D match to TRBD2 (5 bases). V was pared by 5 bases and J by 0 bases, with 13 bases between. The CDR3 contains 15 residues. In germline, CDR1 is LNHDA, CDR2 SQIVND (reference sequence). The CDR3 DNA reads TGTGCCAGTAGTGGCGGGCGGCCATACCAAGAGACCCAGTACTTC. Translating it yields CASSGGRPYQETQYF.